Sequencing of this T cell receptor (beta chain) was carried out in a study of regulatory T cells in long-lasting Graves disease. The time point denotes: newly diagnosed GD, antithyroid drugs for less than 3 months. PBMC-extracted RNA yielded the TCR library. Study-wide results and limits: Persistent disease preferred TRBV28, TRBJ1-2 and TRBJ2-5; new disease, TRBV20-1 and TRBJ2-1. The number of shared public clonotypes was higher in persistent patients (fewer than 3,000) than new patients (approximately 1,000).

Sequencing libraries for TCR beta were prepared with iRepertoire HTBI primers and Arm-PCR of CDR3 regions. Authors' analysis steps: Identified segments across samples numbered some 62 TRBV and roughly 15 TRBJ. One entry per CDR3 protein, called by TCRdb with MiXCR from the multiplex PCR reads. TCRdb, rather than the study authors, made the V and J calls. The sample lists around 460,000 distinct CDR3 sequences; less than 15% were seen once. Germline V gene lookup returns CDR1 SNHLY and CDR2 FYNNEI. Trimming at V came to 3 bases and at J to 6 bases, leaving 5 bases not matched to a gene. The CDR3 totals 14 residues. This clonotype was seen repeatedly, ten times or more. Antigen: not known. In addition, the sample was reused for a study of T cells in Graves' hyperthyroidism and ophthalmopathy. As that study records: Peripheral blood also featured most of the thyroid clonotypes expanded above 0.001.

The clonotype comes from a woman between 45 and 65 years old with Graves disease. This material consisted of peripheral blood mononuclear cells (PBMCs), taken at new diagnosis, from a patient treated with antithyroid drugs. This chain connects TRBV2 to TRBJ2-7; TRBD2 aligns across 10 bases. CDR3 DNA sequence: TGTGCCAGCAGTGATTTGAGGACTAGCGGCGAGCAGTACTTC. This encodes CASSDLRTSGEQYF.